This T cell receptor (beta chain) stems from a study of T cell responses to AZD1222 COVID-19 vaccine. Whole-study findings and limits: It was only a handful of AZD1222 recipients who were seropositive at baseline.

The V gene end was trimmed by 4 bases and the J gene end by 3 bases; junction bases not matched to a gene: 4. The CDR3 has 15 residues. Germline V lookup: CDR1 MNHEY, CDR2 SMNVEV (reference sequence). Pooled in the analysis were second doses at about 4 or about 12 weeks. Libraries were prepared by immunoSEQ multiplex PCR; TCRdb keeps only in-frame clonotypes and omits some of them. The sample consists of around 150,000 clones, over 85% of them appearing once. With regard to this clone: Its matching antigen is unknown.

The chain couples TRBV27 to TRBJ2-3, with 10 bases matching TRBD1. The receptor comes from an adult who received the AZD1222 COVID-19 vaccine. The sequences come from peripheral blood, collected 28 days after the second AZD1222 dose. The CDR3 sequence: CASSSRTGGTDTQYF. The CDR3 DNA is TGTGCCAGCAGTTCCCGGACAGGGGGAACAGATACGCAGTATTTT.